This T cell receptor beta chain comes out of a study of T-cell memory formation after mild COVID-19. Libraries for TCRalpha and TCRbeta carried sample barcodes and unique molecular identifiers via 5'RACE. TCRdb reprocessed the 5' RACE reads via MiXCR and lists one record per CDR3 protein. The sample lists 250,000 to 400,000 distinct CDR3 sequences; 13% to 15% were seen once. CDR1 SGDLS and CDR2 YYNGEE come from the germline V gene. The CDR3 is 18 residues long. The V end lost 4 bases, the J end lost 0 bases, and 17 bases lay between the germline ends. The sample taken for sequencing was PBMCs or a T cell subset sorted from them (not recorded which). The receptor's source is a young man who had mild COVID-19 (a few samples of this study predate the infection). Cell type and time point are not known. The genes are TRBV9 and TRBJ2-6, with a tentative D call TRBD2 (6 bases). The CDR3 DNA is TGTGCCAGCAGCTTTTCGGGACGGAGGGTCTCTGGGGCCAACGTCCTGACTTTC. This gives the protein CASSFSGRRVSGANVLTF.